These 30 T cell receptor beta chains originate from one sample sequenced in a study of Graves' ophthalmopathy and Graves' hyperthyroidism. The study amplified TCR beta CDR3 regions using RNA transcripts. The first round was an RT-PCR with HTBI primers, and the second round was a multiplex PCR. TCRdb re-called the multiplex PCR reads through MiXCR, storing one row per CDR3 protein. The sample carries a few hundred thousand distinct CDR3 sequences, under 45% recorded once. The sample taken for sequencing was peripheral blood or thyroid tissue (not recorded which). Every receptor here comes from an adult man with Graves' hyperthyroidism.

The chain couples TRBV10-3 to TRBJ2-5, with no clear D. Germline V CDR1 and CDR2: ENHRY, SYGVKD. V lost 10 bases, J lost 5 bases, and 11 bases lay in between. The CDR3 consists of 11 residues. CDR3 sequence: CASGFGETQYF. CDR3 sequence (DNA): TGTGCCAGCGGTTTCGGGGAGACCCAGTACTTC.

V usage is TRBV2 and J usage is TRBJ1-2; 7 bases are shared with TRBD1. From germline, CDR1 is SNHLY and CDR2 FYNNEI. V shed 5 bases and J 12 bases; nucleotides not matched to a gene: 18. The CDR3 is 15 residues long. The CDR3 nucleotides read TGTGCCAGCAGTCAAACGGACAGGAAGGGTGCTGGAAACACCTTC. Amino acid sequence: CASSQTDRKGAGNTF.

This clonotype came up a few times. This CDR3 is CASRPPGGGELFF. CDR3 DNA sequence: TGTGCCAGCAGACCCCCTGGGGGCGGGGAGCTGTTTTTT. This rearrangement joins TRBV6-5 to TRBJ2-2; D may correspond to TRBD1 or TRBD2 (5 bases each). This CDR3 region has 13 residues. From germline, CDR1 is MNHEY and CDR2 SVGAGI. Trimming stripped 6 bases from V and 7 bases from J, with 12 bases between.

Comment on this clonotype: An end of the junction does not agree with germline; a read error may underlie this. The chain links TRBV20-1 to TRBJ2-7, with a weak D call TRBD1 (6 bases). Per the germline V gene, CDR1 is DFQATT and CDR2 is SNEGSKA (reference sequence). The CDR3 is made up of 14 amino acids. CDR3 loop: CSATNTGFSYERYF. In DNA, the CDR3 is TGCAGTGCTACGAATACAGGGTTCTCCTACGAGCGGTACTTC.

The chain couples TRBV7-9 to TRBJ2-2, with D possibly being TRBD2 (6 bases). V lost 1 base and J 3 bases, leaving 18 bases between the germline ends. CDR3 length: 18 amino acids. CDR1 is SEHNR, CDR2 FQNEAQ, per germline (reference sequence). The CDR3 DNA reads TGTGCCAGCAGCTTAGGTTTCAGTCCGGCGGGGTACACCGGGGAGCTGTTTTTT. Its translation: CASSLGFSPAGYTGELFF.

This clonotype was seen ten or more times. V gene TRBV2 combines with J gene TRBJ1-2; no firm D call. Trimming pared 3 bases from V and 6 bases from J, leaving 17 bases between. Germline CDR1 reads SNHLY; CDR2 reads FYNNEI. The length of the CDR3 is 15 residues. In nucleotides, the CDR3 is TGTGCCAGCAGTGAGGAGGGCGTCCTAATTCATGGCTACACCTTC. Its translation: CASSEEGVLIHGYTF.

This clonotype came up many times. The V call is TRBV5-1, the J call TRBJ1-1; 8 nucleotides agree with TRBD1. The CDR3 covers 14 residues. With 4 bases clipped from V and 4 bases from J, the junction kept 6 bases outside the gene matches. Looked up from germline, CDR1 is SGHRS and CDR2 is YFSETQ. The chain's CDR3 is CASSPTTGGTEAFF. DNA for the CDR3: TGCGCCAGCAGCCCGACAACAGGGGGCACTGAAGCTTTCTTT. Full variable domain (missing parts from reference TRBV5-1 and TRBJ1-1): KAGVTQTPRYLIKTRGQQVTLSCSPISGHRSVSWYQQTPGQGLQFLFEYFSETQRNKGNFPGRFSGRQFSNSRSEMNVSTLELGDSALYLCASSPTTGGTEAFFGQGTRLTVV.

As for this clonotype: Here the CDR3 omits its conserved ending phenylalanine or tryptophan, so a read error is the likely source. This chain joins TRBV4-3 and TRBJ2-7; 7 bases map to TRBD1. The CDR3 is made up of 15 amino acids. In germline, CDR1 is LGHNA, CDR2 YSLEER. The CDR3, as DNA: TGCGCCAGCGGCCAAGATAGGGGACAGTACTACGAGCAGTACCTC. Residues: CASGQDRGQYYEQYL.

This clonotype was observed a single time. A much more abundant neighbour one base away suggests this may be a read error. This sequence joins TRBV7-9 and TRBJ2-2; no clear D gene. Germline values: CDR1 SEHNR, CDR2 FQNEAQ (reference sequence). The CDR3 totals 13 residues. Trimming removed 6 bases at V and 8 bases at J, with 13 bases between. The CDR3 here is CASSPALGGELFF. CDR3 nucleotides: TGTGCCAGCAGTCCAGCGTTGGGAGGGGAGCTGTTTTTT.

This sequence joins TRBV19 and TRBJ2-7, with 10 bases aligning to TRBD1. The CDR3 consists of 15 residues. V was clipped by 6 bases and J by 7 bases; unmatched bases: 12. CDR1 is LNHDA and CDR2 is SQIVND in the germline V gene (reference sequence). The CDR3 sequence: CASSPKGQGSNEQYF. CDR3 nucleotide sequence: TGTGCCAGTAGCCCGAAGGGACAGGGGAGCAATGAGCAGTACTTC.

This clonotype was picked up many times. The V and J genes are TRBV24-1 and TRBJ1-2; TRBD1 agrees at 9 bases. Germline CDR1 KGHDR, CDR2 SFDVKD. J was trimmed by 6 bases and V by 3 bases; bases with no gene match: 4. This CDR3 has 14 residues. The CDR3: CATSDPGQGDGYTF. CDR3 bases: TGTGCCACCAGTGATCCGGGACAGGGCGATGGCTACACCTTC.

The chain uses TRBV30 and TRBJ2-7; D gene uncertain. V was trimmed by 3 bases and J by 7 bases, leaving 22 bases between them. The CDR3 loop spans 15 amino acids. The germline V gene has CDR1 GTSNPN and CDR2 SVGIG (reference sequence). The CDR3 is CAWSALDSVRLEQYF. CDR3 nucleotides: TGTGCCTGGAGCGCCCTCGATTCGGTCCGTCTTGAGCAGTACTTC.

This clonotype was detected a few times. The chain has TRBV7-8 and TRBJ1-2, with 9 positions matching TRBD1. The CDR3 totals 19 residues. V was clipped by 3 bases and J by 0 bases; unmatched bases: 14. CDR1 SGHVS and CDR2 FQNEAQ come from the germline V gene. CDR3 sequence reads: CASSFRRPDRGQSNYGYTF. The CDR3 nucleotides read TGTGCCAGCAGCTTCAGGAGACCGGACAGGGGACAATCTAACTATGGCTACACCTTC.

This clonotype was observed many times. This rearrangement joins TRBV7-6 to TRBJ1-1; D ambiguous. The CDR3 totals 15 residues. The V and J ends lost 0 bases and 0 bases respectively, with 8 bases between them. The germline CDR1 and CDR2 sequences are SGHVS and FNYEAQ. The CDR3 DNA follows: TGTGCCAGCAGCTTAGCGTCGGCAATGAACACTGAAGCTTTCTTT. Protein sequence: CASSLASAMNTEAFF.

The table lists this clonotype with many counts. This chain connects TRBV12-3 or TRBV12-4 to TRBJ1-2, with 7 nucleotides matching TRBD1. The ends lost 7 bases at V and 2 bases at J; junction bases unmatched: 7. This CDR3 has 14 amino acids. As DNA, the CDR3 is TGTGCCAGCATCCGAACAGGGGAAAACTATGGCTACACCTTC. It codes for CASIRTGENYGYTF.

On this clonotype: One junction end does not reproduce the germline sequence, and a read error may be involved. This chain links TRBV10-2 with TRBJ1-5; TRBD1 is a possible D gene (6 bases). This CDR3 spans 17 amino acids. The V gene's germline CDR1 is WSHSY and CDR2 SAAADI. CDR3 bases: TGCGCCAGTAGTGAACAGGGACGGGCCCGGGAGAATCAGCCCCAGCATTTT. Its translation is CASSEQGRARENQPQHF.

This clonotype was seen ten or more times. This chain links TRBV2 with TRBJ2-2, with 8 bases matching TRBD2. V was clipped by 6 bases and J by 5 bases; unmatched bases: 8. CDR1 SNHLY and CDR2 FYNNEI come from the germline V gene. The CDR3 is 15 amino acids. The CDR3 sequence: CASRKSGGETGELFF. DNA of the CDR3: TGTGCCAGCAGGAAAAGCGGGGGTGAAACCGGGGAGCTGTTTTTT.

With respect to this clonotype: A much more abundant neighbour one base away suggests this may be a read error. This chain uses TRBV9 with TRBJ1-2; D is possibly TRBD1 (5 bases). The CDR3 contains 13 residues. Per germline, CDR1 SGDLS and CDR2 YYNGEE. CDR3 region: CASSLEGPGGYAF. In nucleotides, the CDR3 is TGTGCCAGCAGCTTAGAGGGGCCGGGCGGCTACGCCTTC.

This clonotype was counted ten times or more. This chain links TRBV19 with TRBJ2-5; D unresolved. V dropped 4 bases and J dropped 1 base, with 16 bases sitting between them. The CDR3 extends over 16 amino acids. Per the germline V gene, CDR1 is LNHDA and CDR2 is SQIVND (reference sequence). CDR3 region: CASSSPHGRAQETQYF. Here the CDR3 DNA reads TGTGCCAGTAGTAGCCCGCATGGAAGGGCCCAAGAGACCCAGTACTTC.

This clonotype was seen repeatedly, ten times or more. CDR3 nucleotide sequence: TGTGCCAGCAGCCCAGACACTATACAGGGAGACTATGGCTACACCTTC. Protein sequence: CASSPDTIQGDYGYTF. The chain combines TRBV7-8 with TRBJ1-2, with D possibly TRBD1 on 6 matching bases. CDR1 is SGHVS and CDR2 is FQNEAQ in the germline V gene. The CDR3 runs to 16 residues. V lost 5 bases, J lost 3 bases, and 19 bases lay in between.

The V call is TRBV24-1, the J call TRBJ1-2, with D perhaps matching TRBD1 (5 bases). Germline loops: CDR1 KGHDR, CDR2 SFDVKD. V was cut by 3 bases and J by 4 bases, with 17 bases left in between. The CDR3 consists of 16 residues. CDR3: CATSDHIGALSYGYTF. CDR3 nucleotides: TGTGCCACCAGTGATCATATAGGGGCGCTTTCCTATGGCTACACCTTC.

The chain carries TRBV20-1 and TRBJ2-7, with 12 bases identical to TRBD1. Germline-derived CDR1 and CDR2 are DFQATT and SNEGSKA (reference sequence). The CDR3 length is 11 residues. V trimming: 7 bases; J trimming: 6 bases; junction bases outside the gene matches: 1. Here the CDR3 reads CSVGQGAEQYF. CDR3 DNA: TGCAGTGTGGGACAGGGGGCCGAGCAGTACTTC.

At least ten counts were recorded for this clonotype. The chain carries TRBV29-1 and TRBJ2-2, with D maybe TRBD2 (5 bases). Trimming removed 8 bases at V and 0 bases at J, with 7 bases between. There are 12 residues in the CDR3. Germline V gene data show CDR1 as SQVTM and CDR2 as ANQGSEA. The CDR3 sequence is CSSGTNTGELFF. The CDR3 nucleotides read TGCAGCTCCGGGACGAACACCGGGGAGCTGTTTTTT.

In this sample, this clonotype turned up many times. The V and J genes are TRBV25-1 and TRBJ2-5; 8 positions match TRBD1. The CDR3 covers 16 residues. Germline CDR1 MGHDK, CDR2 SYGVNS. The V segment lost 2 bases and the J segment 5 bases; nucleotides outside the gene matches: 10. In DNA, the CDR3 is TGTGCCAGCAGTGAAGGTTTGTGGCAGGGGGCGGAGACCCAGTACTTC. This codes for CASSEGLWQGAETQYF. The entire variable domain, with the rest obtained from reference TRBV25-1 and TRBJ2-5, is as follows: EADIYQTPRYLVIGTGKKITLECSQTMGHDKMYWYQQDPGMELHLIHYSYGVNSTEKGDLSSESTVSRIRTEHFPLTLESARPSHTSQYLCASSEGLWQGAETQYFGPGTRLLVL.

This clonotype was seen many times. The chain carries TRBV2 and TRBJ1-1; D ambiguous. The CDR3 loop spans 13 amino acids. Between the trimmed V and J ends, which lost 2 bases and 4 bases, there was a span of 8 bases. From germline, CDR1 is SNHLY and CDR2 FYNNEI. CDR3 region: CASSEREVTEAFF. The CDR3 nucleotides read TGTGCCAGCAGTGAACGGGAAGTCACTGAAGCTTTCTTT.

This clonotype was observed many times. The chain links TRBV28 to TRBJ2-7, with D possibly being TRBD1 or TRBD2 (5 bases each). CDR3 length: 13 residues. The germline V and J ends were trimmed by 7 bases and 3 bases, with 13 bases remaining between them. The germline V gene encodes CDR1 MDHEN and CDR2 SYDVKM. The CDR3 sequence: CASTRDGLYEQYF. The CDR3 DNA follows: TGTGCCAGCACCCGGGACGGACTCTACGAGCAGTACTTC.

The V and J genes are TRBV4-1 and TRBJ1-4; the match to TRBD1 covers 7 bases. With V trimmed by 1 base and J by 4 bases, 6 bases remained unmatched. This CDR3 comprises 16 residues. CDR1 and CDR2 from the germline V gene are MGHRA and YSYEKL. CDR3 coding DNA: TGCGCCAGCAGCCAAGGTCGGGGACAGAATAATGAAAAACTGTTTTTT. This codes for CASSQGRGQNNEKLFF.

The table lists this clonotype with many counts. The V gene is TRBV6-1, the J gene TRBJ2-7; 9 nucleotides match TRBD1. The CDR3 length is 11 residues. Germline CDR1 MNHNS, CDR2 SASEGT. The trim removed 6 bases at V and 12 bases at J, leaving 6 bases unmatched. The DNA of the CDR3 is TGTGCCAGCAGCCGGACAGGGGATACGTACTTC. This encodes CASSRTGDTYF.

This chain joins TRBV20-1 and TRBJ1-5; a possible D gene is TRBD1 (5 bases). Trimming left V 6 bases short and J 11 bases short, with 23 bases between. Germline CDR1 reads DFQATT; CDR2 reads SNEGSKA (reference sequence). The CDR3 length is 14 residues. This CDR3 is CSALPRDSQETQHF. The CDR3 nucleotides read TGCAGTGCCCTTCCCCGCGACAGCCAAGAGACCCAGCATTTT.

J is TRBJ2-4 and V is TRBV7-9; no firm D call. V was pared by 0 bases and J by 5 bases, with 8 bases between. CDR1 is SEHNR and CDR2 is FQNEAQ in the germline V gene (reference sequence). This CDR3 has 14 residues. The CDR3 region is CASSLAGIQNIQYF. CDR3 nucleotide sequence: TGTGCCAGCAGCTTAGCAGGGATTCAAAACATTCAGTACTTC.